Presented here are 14 T cell receptor beta chains from one specimen sequenced in a study of cytomegalovirus exposure and HLA in healthy donors. The PCR contained 60 Vbeta and 13 Jbeta primers. This table comes from immunoSEQ multiplex PCR, and its TCRdb copy is limited to in-frame clones, with some not included. The sample shows under 150,000 clones, 75% to 85% of them seen only once. The material sequenced was PBMCs. Every receptor here comes from a girl aged 2 to 9 in good health and CMV-seronegative.

The chain links TRBV5-8 to TRBJ1-3; maybe TRBD1 (5 bases). Per the germline V gene, CDR1 is SGHTS and CDR2 is YDEGEE. V was trimmed by 4 bases and J by 1 base, leaving 12 bases between them. This CDR3 is 15 amino acids long. This CDR3 reads CASSRRGGSGNTIYF. CDR3 sequence (DNA): TGTGCCAGCAGCCGGAGGGGAGGGTCTGGAAACACCATATATTTT.

The chain links TRBV4-3 to TRBJ1-5; D ambiguous. The ends were cut back, 0 bases at V and 2 bases at J, with 8 bases in the middle. CDR3 length: 15 residues. From germline, CDR1 is LGHNA and CDR2 YSLEER. The CDR3 sequence: CASSQDITGNQPQHF. The CDR3 coding sequence is TGCGCCAGCAGCCAAGATATTACAGGCAATCAGCCCCAGCATTTT.

This chain connects TRBV19 to TRBJ2-5; D may be TRBD1 (5 bases). V was clipped by 3 bases and J by 1 base, with 9 bases between them. Germline values: CDR1 LNHDA, CDR2 SQIVND (reference sequence). The CDR3 contains 14 residues. CDR3 DNA: TGTGCCAGTAGTATTCAGGGTCTCCAAGAGACCCAGTACTTC. This translates into CASSIQGLQETQYF.

The chain uses TRBV30 and TRBJ1-6; 10 nucleotides line up with TRBD1. Per germline, CDR1 GTSNPN and CDR2 SVGIG (reference sequence). The CDR3 has 15 amino acids. The V segment lost 2 bases and the J segment 8 bases; nucleotides outside the gene matches: 6. For the CDR3, the DNA is TGTGCCTGGAGTAACTACGGGACAGGGGATTCACCCCTCCACTTT. Translated, it gives CAWSNYGTGDSPLHF.

V usage is TRBV11-1 and J usage is TRBJ1-1; D gene ambiguous. V lost 3 bases, J lost 7 bases, and 12 bases lay in between. From germline, CDR1 is SGHAT and CDR2 FQDESV (reference sequence). The CDR3 is 13 residues long. The CDR3 here is CASSFLRGREAFF. CDR3 DNA: TGTGCCAGCAGCTTTTTACGCGGGCGTGAAGCTTTCTTT.

Remarks on this clone: The junction does not match germline at one end; this may be a read error. The chain has TRBV7-9 and TRBJ2-1; weak D call: TRBD1 (6 bases). CDR1 is SEHNR, CDR2 FQNEAQ, per germline (reference sequence). The CDR3 runs 12 residues. DNA of the CDR3: TGTTCCAGCAGTGCTTTCGGACAGGAGCAGTTCTTC. This gives the protein CSSSAFGQEQFF. Combining the CDR3 with reference TRBV7-9 and TRBJ2-1 gives the whole variable domain DTGVSQNPRHKITKRGQNVTFRCDPISEHNRLYWYRQTLGQGPEFLTYFQNEAQLEKSRLLSDRFSAERPKGSFSTLEIQRTEQGDSAMYLCSSSAFGQEQFFGPGTRLTVL.

The sample holds a few counts of this clone. J is TRBJ1-1 and V is TRBV6-5; 8 bases are shared with TRBD1. This CDR3 spans 14 amino acids. The V and J ends lost 6 bases and 6 bases, in that order; junction bases with no gene match: 9. The germline V gene encodes CDR1 MNHEY and CDR2 SVGAGI. CDR3 loop: CASSRRGLSAEAFF. CDR3 sequence (DNA): TGTGCCAGCAGCCGCAGGGGGCTGAGCGCTGAAGCTTTCTTT.

The chain couples TRBV21-1 to TRBJ1-1. TRBV21-1 is a documented pseudogene. This CDR3 comprises 13 residues. Written as DNA, the CDR3 is TGTGCCAGCAGCAGGGCGGGGAACACTGAAGCTTTCTTT. Translation: CASSRAGNTEAFF.

The chain links TRBV7-2 to TRBJ2-7; 7 bases line up with TRBD2. With 2 bases clipped from V and 2 bases from J, the junction kept 6 bases outside the gene matches. Germline values: CDR1 SGHTA, CDR2 FQGNSA. The CDR3 has 15 residues. The chain's CDR3 is CASSLLTSTAYEQYF. The CDR3 DNA reads TGTGCCAGCAGCTTACTGACTAGCACTGCCTACGAGCAGTACTTC.

The chain carries TRBV7-3 and TRBJ2-2; a possible D gene is TRBD1 (5 bases). V was shortened by 0 bases and J by 7 bases, with 6 bases between the two germline ends. CDR3 length equals 13 residues. The germline gives CDR1 SGHTA, CDR2 FQGTGA. CDR3 sequence reads: CASSLTRVGELFF. The CDR3 nucleotides read TGTGCCAGCAGCTTAACCAGGGTCGGGGAGCTGTTTTTT. Complete variable domain (other parts from reference TRBV7-3 and TRBJ2-2): GAGVSQTPSNKVTEKGKYVELRCDPISGHTALYWYRQSLGQGPEFLIYFQGTGAADDSGLPNDRFFAVRPEGSVSTLKIQRTERGDSAVYLCASSLTRVGELFFGEGSRLTVL.

The chain recombines TRBV18 with TRBJ2-7; 9 bases align to TRBD2. CDR1 is KGHSH, CDR2 LQKENI, per germline. This CDR3 has 15 amino acids. Trimming at V came to 3 bases and at J to 3 bases, leaving 6 bases not matched to a gene. This chain's CDR3 is CASSPISGSHYEQYF. For the CDR3, the DNA is TGTGCCAGCTCACCGATTAGCGGGAGCCACTACGAGCAGTACTTC.

The chain links TRBV7-8 to TRBJ1-2; 8 nucleotides agree with TRBD1. The CDR3 has 18 amino acids. After removal of 5 bases from V and 4 bases from J, the junction contained 18 bases not matched to a gene. Germline loops: CDR1 SGHVS, CDR2 FQNEAQ. The CDR3 region has the DNA TGTGCCAGCAGCATGAGGACAGGGAGGGTCCGATCCTTCTATGGCTACACCTTC. Translating it yields CASSMRTGRVRSFYGYTF.

This chain uses TRBV28 with TRBJ2-1; tentatively, D is TRBD2 (6 bases). V was trimmed by 4 bases and J by 5 bases, leaving 15 bases between them. CDR1 is MDHEN and CDR2 is SYDVKM in the germline V gene. The CDR3 is 15 residues long. Here the CDR3 DNA reads TGTGCCAGCAGTTCGGGAGAAATAAACAACAATGAGCAGTTCTTC. Protein sequence: CASSSGEINNNEQFF.

This clone appeared a single time. The rearrangement joins TRBV11-2 to TRBJ2-7; 11 bases are shared with TRBD2. Germline V lookup: CDR1 SGHAT, CDR2 FQNNGV. This CDR3 contains 18 residues. V shed 2 bases, J shed 3 bases, and the junction held 12 bases outside the gene matches. The DNA for the CDR3 is TGTGCCAGCAGCTTACGGCCCGGGACTAGCGGACCGAGCTACGAGCAGTACTTC. This translates into CASSLRPGTSGPSYEQYF.